This TCR beta chain was sequenced for a study of blood T cell repertoires in COVID-19. Study overall: PBMCs, B-cell-depleted T cells, or T cells provided the cDNA or gDNA that made up the material.

Sequenced by immunoSEQ multiplex PCR; TCRdb stores in-frame clones only, minus some. The sample holds approximately 300,000 clones, 86% seen once. Germline V gives CDR1 LNHDA, CDR2 SQIVND (reference sequence). The V end lost 7 bases, the J end lost 6 bases, and 16 bases lay between the germline ends. The CDR3 loop spans 14 amino acids. Sequencing was done on a sample of PBMCs or T cells enriched from blood (not recorded which). V is TRBV19 and J is TRBJ2-4; D possibly corresponds to TRBD1 (5 bases). The sequence was obtained from a woman aged 18 to 35 who had recovered from COVID-19. The CDR3 reads CASNPLGQGNIQYF. The CDR3 DNA follows: TGTGCCAGTAATCCTCTCGGGCAGGGAAACATTCAGTACTTC.